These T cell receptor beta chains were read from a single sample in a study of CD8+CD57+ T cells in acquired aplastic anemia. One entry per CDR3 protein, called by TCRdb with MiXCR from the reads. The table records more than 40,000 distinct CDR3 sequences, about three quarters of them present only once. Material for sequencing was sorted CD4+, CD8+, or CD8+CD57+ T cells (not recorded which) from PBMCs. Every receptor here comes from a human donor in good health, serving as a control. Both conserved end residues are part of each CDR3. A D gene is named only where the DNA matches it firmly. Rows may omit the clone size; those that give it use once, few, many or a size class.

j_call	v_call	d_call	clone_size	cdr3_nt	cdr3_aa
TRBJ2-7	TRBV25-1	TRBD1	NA	TGTGCCAGCAGCCTAGGGACAGGGGATGGAAAGTTCTCCTACGAGCAGTACTTC	CASSLGTGDGKFSYEQYF
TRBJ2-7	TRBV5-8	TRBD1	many	TGTGCCAGCAGCGCCGGACAGGGGGTCTTATACGAGCAGTACTTC	CASSAGQGVLYEQYF
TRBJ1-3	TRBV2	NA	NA	TGTGCCAGCAGACAGGTGCTTTCTGGAAACACCATATATTTT	CASRQVLSGNTIYF
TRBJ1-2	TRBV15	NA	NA	TGTGCCACCAGCGGCGAAAGGGTAAACTATGGCTACACCTTC	CATSGERVNYGYTF
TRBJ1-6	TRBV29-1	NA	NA	TGCAGCGTTGGGACACTTGGTTCACCCCTCCACTTT	CSVGTLGSPLHF
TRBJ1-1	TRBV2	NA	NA	TGTGCCAGCAGTGAATCTCGGGGTGAAGCTTTCTTT	CASSESRGEAFF
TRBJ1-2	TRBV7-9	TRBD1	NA	TGTGCCAGCAGCTTAGTGGGGACAGATGGCTACACCTTC	CASSLVGTDGYTF
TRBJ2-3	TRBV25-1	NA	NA	TGTGCCAGCAGTAGAGCTAGCGCACACACAGATACGCAGTATTTT	CASSRASAHTDTQYF
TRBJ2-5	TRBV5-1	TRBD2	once	TGCGCCAGCAGCTTGGTCCCTAGCGGATGGGAAGTTACCCAGTACTTC	CASSLVPSGWEVTQYF
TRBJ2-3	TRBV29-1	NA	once	TGCAGCGTTGAAGGAGGCGGCACTAGCACAGATACGCAGTATTTT	CSVEGGGTSTDTQYF
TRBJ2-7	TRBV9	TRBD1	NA	TGTGCCAGCAGCGTAGTCGGGACAGGGCTTAGCGAGCAGTACTTC	CASSVVGTGLSEQYF
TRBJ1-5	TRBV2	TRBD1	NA	TGTGCCAGCAGTGAATACGGGACAGCAATCAATCAGCCCCAGCATTTT	CASSEYGTAINQPQHF
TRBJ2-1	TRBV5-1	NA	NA	TGCGCCAGCAGCCTGGGTTATCGGCAGGGTGTCTACGATGAGCAGTTCTTC	CASSLGYRQGVYDEQFF
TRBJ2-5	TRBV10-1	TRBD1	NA	TGCGCCAGCAGTCATACAGGGGGGCAAGAGACCCAGTACTTC	CASSHTGGQETQYF
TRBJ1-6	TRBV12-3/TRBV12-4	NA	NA	TGTGCCAGCAGTTTGGATAATTCACCCCTCCACTTT	CASSLDNSPLHF
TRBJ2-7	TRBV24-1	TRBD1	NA	TGTGCCACCAGTGATGACAGGGTCAGCTCCCACGAGCAGTACTTC	CATSDDRVSSHEQYF
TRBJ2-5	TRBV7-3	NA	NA	TGTGCCAGCAGCTTAAACAGCCAAGAGACCCAGTACTTC	CASSLNSQETQYF
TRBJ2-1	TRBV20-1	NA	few	TGCAGTGCTAGTACAGGGTACAATGAGCAGTTCTTC	CSASTGYNEQFF
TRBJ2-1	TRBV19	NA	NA	TGTGCCAGTAACATAGGGAGCGATTACAATGAGCAGTTCTTC	CASNIGSDYNEQFF
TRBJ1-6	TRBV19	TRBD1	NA	TGTGCCAGTAGTCTCCTTGGGGGACAGTCGAATTCACCCCTCCACTTT	CASSLLGGQSNSPLHF
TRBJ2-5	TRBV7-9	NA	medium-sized	TGTGCCAGCAGCTTCTTCACCGAAGAGACCCAGTACTTC	CASSFFTEETQYF
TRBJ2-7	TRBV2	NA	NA	TGTGCCAGCAGAGGGTGGCAGGGGGAGCAGTACTTC	CASRGWQGEQYF
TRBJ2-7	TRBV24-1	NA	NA	TGTGCCACCAGTGATCGGGGCAAGCCCAACGAGCAGTACTTC	CATSDRGKPNEQYF
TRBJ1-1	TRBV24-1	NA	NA	TGTGCCACCAGTGATTTGGCAGGGAGCACTGAAGCTTTCTTT	CATSDLAGSTEAFF
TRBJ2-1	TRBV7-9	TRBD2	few	TGTGCCAGCAGCGCGACTAGCGAGCAGTTCTTC	CASSATSEQFF
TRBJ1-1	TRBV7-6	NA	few	TGTGCCAGCAGCTTAGGGACACAAGAAGCTTTCTTT	CASSLGTQEAFF
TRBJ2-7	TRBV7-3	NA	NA	TGTGCCAGCAGGACTACCTTGGGTACCCGAGGGGAGCAGTACTTC	CASRTTLGTRGEQYF
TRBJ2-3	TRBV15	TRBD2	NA	TGTGCCACCAGCAGCTTAGTTGCGGGAGATGGCACAGATACGCAGTATTTT	CATSSLVAGDGTDTQYF